The rows below give T cell receptor beta chains drawn from one sample of a study of control samples from healthy donors and cancer patients. Some clones are missing from TCRdb's copy, which holds only in-frame ones; the method was immunoSEQ multiplex PCR. The sample records about 58,000 clones, 94% being singletons. The specimen sequenced was blood. These TCRs come from a man aged 30 to 45 in good health. The CDR3 runs from the conserved cysteine through the conserved F or W. D genes are given only for firm matches. Only part of the rows carry a size: once, few, many, or a class if the clone is expanded.

>TRBV30|-|TRBD1|TRBJ1-2
TGTGCCTGGAGTGTCGGGACAGGGGTCTATGGCTACACCTTC
CAWSVGTGVYGYTF
>TRBV27|once|-|TRBJ1-1
TGTGCCAGCAGTTCCGGGGGTAGCCGGAAAGCTTTCTTT
CASSSGGSRKAFF
>TRBV28|-|TRBD1|TRBJ1-4
TGTGCCAGCAGTTTATGGGACAGGGCAAGTAATGAAAAACTGTTTTTT
CASSLWDRASNEKLFF
>TRBV9|-|TRBD2|TRBJ2-7
TGTGCCAGCAGCGTAGGAGCGGGAGAGCAGTACTTC
CASSVGAGEQYF
>TRBV30|-|TRBD2|TRBJ2-7
TGTGCCTGGAGTGGCGGGGGGGGCTCCTACGAGCAGTACTTC
CAWSGGGGSYEQYF
>TRBV20-1|-|-|TRBJ1-2
TGCAGTGCATCAGGGAACTATGGCTACACCTTC
CSASGNYGYTF
>TRBV4-2|-|TRBD2|TRBJ2-1
TGTGCCAGCAGCCCCTCCGGGACTAGCGGCTACAATGAGCAGTTCTTC
CASSPSGTSGYNEQFF
>TRBV10-3|-|-|TRBJ1-1
TGTGCCATCAGTGGAGAAGAGAACACTGAAGCTTTCTTT
CAISGEENTEAFF
>TRBV4-3|-|-|TRBJ2-2
TGCGCCAGCAGCCAAGATCGAAAAGTGGAGGGTACCGGGGAGCTGTTTTTT
CASSQDRKVEGTGELFF
>TRBV4-3|once|-|TRBJ2-3
TGCGCCAGCAGCCAAACTGCGGGAGATACGCAGTATTTT
CASSQTAGDTQYF
>TRBV6-5|-|-|TRBJ1-2
TGTGCCAGCAGTTACGTCAGGGGAGTTGGTTCGGGCTACACCTTC
CASSYVRGVGSGYTF
>TRBV7-2|-|-|TRBJ1-5
TGTGCCAGCAGCTTAGGCGGGAATAGCAATCAGCCCCAGCATTTT
CASSLGGNSNQPQHF
>TRBV7-2|once|-|TRBJ2-3
TGTGCCAGCAGCTTAGCCCGACTCCGGACAGGGTGGGGGGGGCTCACAGATACGCAGTATTTT
CASSLARLRTGWGGLTDTQYF
>TRBV10-3|-|TRBD2|TRBJ2-7
TGTGCCATCAGTGATATTCTATCCAAGCGGGAGAGGACCTACGAGCAGTACTTC
CAISDILSKRERTYEQYF
>TRBV27|-|TRBD1|TRBJ2-7
TGTGCCAGCAGCCCCGGGACAGGCCCCTACGAGCAGTACTTC
CASSPGTGPYEQYF
>TRBV30|-|-|TRBJ1-2
TGTGCCTGGCGCCCCCCAGGGAGTGGCTACACCTTC
CAWRPPGSGYTF
>TRBV6-6|once|-|TRBJ1-6
TGTGCCAGCAGCGCAATTCTCCTGCGGGGCCATAGCTCCTATAATTCACCCCTCCACTTT
CASSAILLRGHSSYNSPLHF
>TRBV7-2|-|-|TRBJ1-2
TGTGCCAGCAGCTTAGTACCTTCGGGTCAGGGGATAGGCTACACCTTC
CASSLVPSGQGIGYTF
>TRBV10-3|-|TRBD1|TRBJ1-6
TGTGCCATCAGTGAGGTCCCGGGACAGTCCTATAATTCACCCCTCCACTTT
CAISEVPGQSYNSPLHF
>TRBV7-3|once|-|TRBJ1-1
TGTGCCAGCAGGATGCACCAGGACACTGAAGCTTTCTTT
CASRMHQDTEAFF
>TRBV5-7|-|TRBD1|TRBJ1-5
TGTGCCAGCAGCTTAACCGGGACAGGGGGCATGGGGAGCAATCAGCCCCAGCATTTT
CASSLTGTGGMGSNQPQHF
>TRBV6-4|-|TRBD2|TRBJ2-1
TGTGCCAGCAGTTGGACTAGCGGGGTGAATGAGCAGTTCTTC
CASSWTSGVNEQFF
>TRBV15|-|TRBD1|TRBJ2-7
TGTGCCACCAGCGACAGGGACAGCTACTACGAGCAGTACTTC
CATSDRDSYYEQYF
>TRBV20-1|once|-|TRBJ1-1
TGCAGTGCTAGTACGTACACTGAAGCTTTCTTT
CSASTYTEAFF
>TRBV11-2|-|-|TRBJ1-6
TGTGCCAGCAGCTTATTACGGGGGCAAAATTCACCCCTCCACTTT
CASSLLRGQNSPLHF
>TRBV19|-|-|TRBJ1-2
TGTGCCAGTAGTATCGGAGGAGCTAACTATGGCTACACCTTC
CASSIGGANYGYTF
>TRBV5-1|-|-|TRBJ2-7
TGCGCCAGCAGCTTGGGTGTAGCGGAGACTGCGGTGCAGTACTTC
CASSLGVAETAVQYF
>TRBV6-5|-|-|TRBJ2-5
TGTGCCAGCAACAGACTGGACGCCCAAGAGACCCAGTACTTC
CASNRLDAQETQYF
>TRBV5-5|once|-|TRBJ1-4
TGTGCCAGCAACAGGGCGGTGGGTGAAAAACTGTTTTTT
CASNRAVGEKLFF
>TRBV28|once|-|TRBJ2-5
TGTGCCAGCAGTTTCGGGTTCCAAGAGACCCAGTACTTC
CASSFGFQETQYF
>TRBV5-1|-|TRBD1|TRBJ2-7
TGCGCCAGCAGCATATCGGGACAGAGGAAGGAAGAGCAGTACTTC
CASSISGQRKEEQYF
>TRBV19|-|-|TRBJ2-3
TGTGCCAGTAGTGCTTATACAGATACGCAGTATTTT
CASSAYTDTQYF
>TRBV6-5|-|-|TRBJ1-5
TGTGCCAGCAGTCCCCGGGACGGATATCAGCCCCAGCATTTT
CASSPRDGYQPQHF
>TRBV5-1|once|-|TRBJ2-1
TGCGCCAGCAGCTTGGAGGGGTATAACCTTAGGAACAATGAGCAGTTCTTC
CASSLEGYNLRNNEQFF
>TRBV10-3|-|TRBD1|TRBJ1-3
TGTGCCATCAGTCCACAGGGGGGGGGAAACACCATATATTTT
CAISPQGGGNTIYF
>TRBV4-3|-|-|TRBJ1-1
TGCGCCAGCAGCCAAGGTTTGGTTGGAAGTAACACTGAAGCTTTCTTT
CASSQGLVGSNTEAFF
>TRBV9|-|TRBD2|TRBJ2-3
TGTGCCAGCAGCGTAGGACGGGGGGGATCAACAGATACGCAGTATTTT
CASSVGRGGSTDTQYF
>TRBV10-3|-|-|TRBJ1-6
TGTGCCATCCGGGCGGGGGCCGGGAGCTCCTATAATTCACCCCTCCACTTT
CAIRAGAGSSYNSPLHF
>TRBV15|once|-|TRBJ2-2
TGTGCCACCAGCAGAGATCCGGACCCTCAGAACACCGGGGAGCTGTTTTTT
CATSRDPDPQNTGELFF
>TRBV7-9|-|-|TRBJ2-1
TGTGCCAGCAGCTTTCCGGAGGGAGACAATGAGCAGTTCTTC
CASSFPEGDNEQFF
>TRBV9|once|TRBD1|TRBJ1-1
TGTGCCAGCAGCGACCCGGGACAGGGGGACACTGAAGCTTTCTTT
CASSDPGQGDTEAFF
>TRBV30|-|-|TRBJ2-3
TGTGCCTGGAGTGATAGCCCCGATACGCAGTATTTT
CAWSDSPDTQYF
>TRBV7-3|-|TRBD2|TRBJ2-3
TGTGCCAGCAGCTTACTAGCGGGAGCAGATACGCAGTATTTT
CASSLLAGADTQYF
>TRBV29-1|-|TRBD1|TRBJ1-2
TGCAGCGTCGAAGCGGTCCCCAGAGGGGCGGGACAGGCCTTTAACTATGGCTACACCTTC
CSVEAVPRGAGQAFNYGYTF
>TRBV6-5|-|-|TRBJ1-1
TGTGCCAGCAGTTTGACCGGGGACACTGAAGCTTTCTTT
CASSLTGDTEAFF